The 4 T cell receptor beta chains below come from one sample, sequenced in a study of T-cell memory formation after mild COVID-19. TCRdb independently ran MiXCR on the 5' RACE reads; one entry per CDR3 protein. There are fewer than 90,000 distinct CDR3 sequences in the sample; around 13% occur only once, and around two fifths lies in the top ten. Specimen: PBMCs or a T cell subset sorted from them (not recorded which). These TCRs come from a man between 18 and 35 years old who had mild COVID-19 (a few samples of this study predate the infection). Cell type and time point are not known.

This clonotype was observed a handful of times. The V and J genes are TRBV20-1 and TRBJ2-7; D might be TRBD2 (5 bases). V gave up 0 bases and J gave up 3 bases, with 12 bases separating them. The CDR3 consists of 14 residues. The germline V gene encodes CDR1 DFQATT and CDR2 SNEGSKA (reference sequence). CDR3 protein: CSAREDGGRYEQYV. The CDR3 nucleotides are TGCAGTGCTAGAGAGGATGGCGGGCGCTACGAGCAGTACGTC.

This clonotype turned up a few times. The chain joins TRBV6-2 or TRBV6-3 to TRBJ2-2, with TRBD1 identical over 8 bases. CDR1 is MNHEY, CDR2 SVGEGT, per germline. V trimming: 4 bases; J trimming: 4 bases; junction bases outside the gene matches: 8. This CDR3 spans 16 amino acids. The CDR3 protein is CASSSEDRAGTGELFF. The CDR3 nucleotides read TGTGCCAGCAGTTCCGAGGACAGGGCCGGCACCGGGGAGCTGTTTTTT.

The rearrangement uses TRBV6-6 and TRBJ2-7, with unresolved D. Trimming took 6 bases from V and 3 from J, leaving 12 bases between them. From germline, CDR1 is MNHNY and CDR2 SVGAGI (reference sequence). This CDR3 has 13 amino acids. In DNA, the CDR3 is TGTGCCAGCAGCTTGGGCCCGCTCTACGAGCAGTACTTC. Translated: CASSLGPLYEQYF.

The chain recombines TRBV6-2 or TRBV6-3 with TRBJ1-1; the match to TRBD1 covers 8 bases. The CDR3 contains 14 residues. Germline trimming cut 5 bases from V and 4 bases from J; bases unmatched to any gene: 6. CDR1 and CDR2 (germline): MNHEY, SVGEGT. This CDR3 reads CASSPTQGGTEAFF. DNA of the CDR3: TGTGCCAGCAGTCCCACACAGGGGGGCACTGAAGCTTTCTTT.